The clone carrying this T cell receptor (beta chain) came up a few times. Its cognate antigen is unknown. The data are from a study of beta chain features in type 1 diabetes. Study observations and caveats: In all four CD4+ subsets, TCRB CDR3 length was significantly, moderately reduced in type 1 diabetes.

The CDR3 extends over 14 amino acids. The germline CDR1 and CDR2 sequences are LNHNV and YYDKDF (reference sequence). V lost 3 bases and J 0 bases, leaving 8 bases between the germline ends. The whole isolated RNA underwent reverse transcription, so sequencing captured expressed TCRB transcripts. Data came from immunoSEQ multiplex PCR; TCRdb stores just in-frame clones and leaves some out. The data contain about 240,000 clones, about 14% of them seen just once; the ten biggest clones take up approximately 0.018%. The sequencing input was naive CD4+ T cells from blood. The chain is built from TRBV15 and TRBJ2-5; no clear D gene. The sequence derives from a man aged 25 to 45 with type 1 diabetes. The CDR3 protein is CATSRTHNQETQYF. CDR3 nucleotides: TGTGCCACCAGCAGGACACACAACCAAGAGACCCAGTACTTC.